This is a list of T cell receptor beta chains from one sample in a study of T cell responses to AZD1222 COVID-19 vaccine. Assay: immunoSEQ multiplex PCR; the TCRdb copy retains only in-frame clones and omits some. The sample has over 65,000 clones, just over 90% seen once. The sample here was peripheral blood, taken on day 0 of MenACWY control vaccination. Source of these receptors: an adult in good health. The CDR3 runs from the conserved cysteine through the conserved F or W. Each record gives: D gene, V gene, J gene, clone size, CDR3 DNA, CDR3 protein. D genes are given only for firm matches. A row's size may be missing; if present it is once, few, many or a size class.

>.|TRBV28|TRBJ2-7|.
TGTGCCAGCAGTTTAGCGTTCTACGAGCAGTACTTC
CASSLAFYEQYF
>.|TRBV30|TRBJ2-1|.
TGTGCCTGGAGTGCGGAAGCGCATACCTACAATGAGCAGTTCTTC
CAWSAEAHTYNEQFF
>.|TRBV9|TRBJ2-5|once
TGTGCCAGCAGCGGGCAGGGGAGGGGGCAAGAGACCCAGTACTTC
CASSGQGRGQETQYF
>.|TRBV1|TRBJ2-3|few
TGCACCAGCAGCCAAGATCTCGACAACACAGATACGCAGTATTTT
CTSSQDLDNTDTQYF
>.|TRBV19|TRBJ1-5|.
TGTGCCAGTAGTAAGAGCCCCCACGGGTTCGAGCCCCAGCATTTT
CASSKSPHGFEPQHF
>.|TRBV27|TRBJ2-7|.
TGTGCCAGCAGTTTTGGGCCCCCTAAGTTCTCCTACGAGCAGTACTTC
CASSFGPPKFSYEQYF
>TRBD2|TRBV7-8|TRBJ2-7|.
TGTGCCAGCAGCTTGCTGACTAGCGGGGACTGGTACGAGCAGTACTTC
CASSLLTSGDWYEQYF
>TRBD2|TRBV2|TRBJ2-7|.
TGTGCCAGCAGACACAAGGGACTAGCGGGGGCGAGCTACGAGCAGTACTTC
CASRHKGLAGASYEQYF
>TRBD1|TRBV16|TRBJ2-7|.
TGTGCCAGCAGCCCCGGCCAGGCCGGGACAGTCTACGAGCAGTACTTC
CASSPGQAGTVYEQYF
>.|TRBV25-1|TRBJ2-7|once
TGTGCCAGCAGTGAATATTATCCAGGCTACGAGCAGTACTTC
CASSEYYPGYEQYF
>TRBD1|TRBV9|TRBJ2-1|.
TGTGCCAGCAGCGCACTCCATATGGGGACAGACTACAATGAGCAGTTCTTC
CASSALHMGTDYNEQFF
>.|TRBV6-5|TRBJ2-5|.
TGTGCCAGCAGTAAGCAGGGAGAAGAGACCCAGTACTTC
CASSKQGEETQYF
>TRBD1|TRBV19|TRBJ2-3|.
TGTGCCAGCCTGGACAGGACTAGCACAGATACGCAGTATTTT
CASLDRTSTDTQYF
>TRBD1|TRBV9|TRBJ1-2|.
TGTGCCAGCAGCGTAGATGGGACAGGGGTCTATGGCTACACCTTC
CASSVDGTGVYGYTF
>.|TRBV7-2|TRBJ1-3|.
TGTGCCAGCAGTTACCAGCGCTCTGGAAACACCATATATTTT
CASSYQRSGNTIYF
>TRBD1|TRBV11-2|TRBJ2-5|.
TGTGCCAGCAGCTCCGGGACAGGGGGTATGGAGACCCAGTACTTC
CASSSGTGGMETQYF
>TRBD1|TRBV19|TRBJ1-1|.
TGTGCCAGTAGTACCTGGACAGGGGTAACTGAAGCTTTCTTT
CASSTWTGVTEAFF
>TRBD2|TRBV2|TRBJ2-7|once
TGTGCCAGCAGTGAAGCGAGACTAGCGGGGCTATCCTACGAGCAGTACTTC
CASSEARLAGLSYEQYF
>.|TRBV10-3|TRBJ1-4|.
TGTGCCACCAGCAAGGAACAGACTAATGAAAAACTGTTTTTT
CATSKEQTNEKLFF
>TRBD1|TRBV19|TRBJ1-3|.
TGTGCCAGTAGCCTGACAGGGGGTGCTGGAAACACCATATATTTT
CASSLTGGAGNTIYF
>.|TRBV6-5|TRBJ2-1|.
TGTGCCAGCAGGCCTTGGGGGATCTCCTACAATGAGCAGTTCTTC
CASRPWGISYNEQFF
>.|TRBV6-5|TRBJ1-6|.
TGTGCCAGCAGGTCGCAGGGGTTGGGTTCACCCCTCCACTTT
CASRSQGLGSPLHF
>.|TRBV9|TRBJ2-2|.
TGTGCCAGCAGCGTACTTTCGAACACCGGGGAGCTGTTTTTT
CASSVLSNTGELFF
>.|TRBV18|TRBJ1-3|.
TGTGCCAGCTCACCAAATACAGGGTCTGGAAACACCATATATTTT
CASSPNTGSGNTIYF
>.|TRBV6-5|TRBJ2-2|.
TGTGCCAGCAGGCCTGTTTCGACCGGGGAGCTGTTTTTT
CASRPVSTGELFF
>TRBD2|TRBV5-1|TRBJ2-3|.
TGCGCCAGCAGCATTAGCGGGGGGCCCTTGAGTACGCAGTATTTT
CASSISGGPLSTQYF
>.|TRBV4-3|TRBJ2-1|once
TGCGCCAGCAGCCAAGATGGTTGGGGGCCCTCCTACAATGAGCAGTTCTTC
CASSQDGWGPSYNEQFF
>.|TRBV20-1|TRBJ1-1|.
TGCAGTGCTAGCAGAAACACTGAAGCTTTCTTT
CSASRNTEAFF
>.|TRBV10-3|TRBJ1-2|.
TGTGCCATCAGTGAGGGGGGCGCGTACAGCTATGGCTACACCTTC
CAISEGGAYSYGYTF
>.|TRBV19|TRBJ1-1|.
TGTGCCAGTAGTATAGGCGGAGGGCTGGGAGCTTTCTTT
CASSIGGGLGAFF
>.|TRBV19|TRBJ2-7|.
TGTGCCAGTAGTATAGGAGGGGCTGAGCAGTACTTC
CASSIGGAEQYF
>.|TRBV30|TRBJ2-6|.
TGTGCCTGGACGGCAGGGGATCCCTCTGGGGCCAACGTCCTGACTTTC
CAWTAGDPSGANVLTF
>.|TRBV2|TRBJ2-7|.
TGTGCCAGCAGGGTGAACTCCTACGAGCAGTACTTC
CASRVNSYEQYF
>TRBD2|TRBV6-1|TRBJ2-1|.
TGTGCCAGCAGTGAAATGGCGGGAGTAGGAAATGAGCAGTTCTTC
CASSEMAGVGNEQFF
>.|TRBV25-1|TRBJ1-1|.
TGTGCCAGCAGTGATGGCACTTTGAAAGCTTTCTTT
CASSDGTLKAFF
>TRBD1|TRBV2|TRBJ2-6|.
TGTGCCAGCAGTGAAGCCGGGACAGGGGTTTTCAGGGCCAACGTCCTGACTTTC
CASSEAGTGVFRANVLTF
>.|TRBV5-1|TRBJ2-5|.
TGCGCCAGCAGCTCCCAGGGTCGGGAGACCCAGTACTTC
CASSSQGRETQYF
>TRBD1|TRBV13|TRBJ1-4|.
TGTGCCAGCAGCGCTCGGAACAGGGGAGCTAATGAAAAACTGTTTTTT
CASSARNRGANEKLFF